This entry lists 27 T cell receptor beta chains sequenced from one sample in a study of blood T cell repertoires in COVID-19. Sequencing used immunoSEQ multiplex PCR; TCRdb keeps in-frame clones, though not all of them. The table includes approximately 250,000 clones, 92% detected once. Sequenced sample: peripheral blood. These receptors were collected from a man aged 25-40 years with COVID-19, enrolled during active disease.

CDR3 loop: CASSKGGTDTQYF. For the CDR3, the DNA is TGTGCCAGCAGTAAGGGGGGCACAGATACGCAGTATTTT. The rearrangement uses TRBV2 and TRBJ2-3, with D tentatively TRBD1 (6 bases). The CDR3 covers 13 residues. Germline CDR1 reads SNHLY; CDR2 reads FYNNEI. Trimming took 5 bases from V and 1 from J, leaving 7 bases between them.

This clone was observed a few times. The genes are TRBV19 and TRBJ2-5, with 8 bases matching TRBD1. The trim removed 4 bases at V and 6 bases at J, leaving 7 bases unmatched. The V gene's germline CDR1 is LNHDA and CDR2 SQIVND (reference sequence). The CDR3 is made up of 14 amino acids. The CDR3 here is CASSTAGGAKTQYF. In DNA form, the CDR3 reads TGTGCCAGTAGTACGGCAGGGGGCGCAAAGACCCAGTACTTC.

A word on this clone: The limits of the CDR3 on the DNA are not certain, so only TCRdb's listed CDR3 is given. This chain joins TRBV19 and TRBJ2-1; TRBD1, the D gene given by the table, was not confirmed from the DNA. Germline values: CDR1 LNHDA, CDR2 SQIVND (reference sequence). The CDR3 is made up of 15 amino acids, end residues included. The CDR3 region is CASTTVGAMYNEQFF.

The V call is TRBV19, the J call TRBJ1-1; 7 bases line up with TRBD1. The V segment lost 5 bases and the J segment 2 bases; nucleotides outside the gene matches: 14. This CDR3 is 17 amino acids long. In germline, CDR1 is LNHDA, CDR2 SQIVND (reference sequence). CDR3 bases: TGTGCCAGTAGTTACCCCGGGGGACAGCTCTCAAACACTGAAGCTTTCTTT. Amino acids: CASSYPGGQLSNTEAFF.

The chain has TRBV5-4 and TRBJ2-7, with D possibly matching TRBD1 (6 bases). V lost 1 base, J lost 0 bases, and 11 bases lay in between. The CDR3 consists of 15 residues. Per the germline V gene, CDR1 is SGHNT and CDR2 is YYREEE (reference sequence). CDR3 DNA sequence: TGTGCCAGCAGCTTGAGACAGGCAAACTCCTACGAGCAGTACTTC. Translation: CASSLRQANSYEQYF.

This chain connects TRBV5-1 to TRBJ2-5, with 8 bases fitting TRBD1. CDR1 and CDR2 from the germline V gene are SGHRS and YFSETQ. The CDR3 has 16 residues. The V segment lost 7 bases and the J segment 1 base; nucleotides outside the gene matches: 12. The CDR3 sequence: CASRAPTGVIQETQYF. CDR3 in DNA: TGCGCCAGCCGAGCCCCGACAGGGGTAATCCAAGAGACCCAGTACTTC.

This clone was counted once. V is TRBV5-1 and J is TRBJ1-2; 7 bases line up with TRBD1. The ends lost 1 base at V and 1 base at J; junction bases unmatched: 7. Germline CDR1 and CDR2: SGHRS and YFSETQ. This CDR3 is 16 amino acids long. The CDR3 DNA is TGCGCCAGCAGCTTGCGGGTCTCAGGGGGTAACTATGGCTACACCTTC. Translation: CASSLRVSGGNYGYTF.

The rearrangement joins TRBV7-2 to TRBJ2-3; 7 bases are a match to TRBD2. J lost 2 bases, V lost 2 bases, and 13 bases had no gene match. The CDR3 has 18 amino acids. The germline V gene has CDR1 SGHTA and CDR2 FQGNSA. The DNA for the CDR3 is TGTGCCAGCAGCTTAACGTTTGGCCTAGCGGACCCCACAGATACGCAGTATTTT. Encoded protein: CASSLTFGLADPTDTQYF.

This chain links TRBV5-5 with TRBJ1-6, with D possibly matching TRBD1 (5 bases). CDR1 SGHKS and CDR2 YYEKEE come from the germline V gene (reference sequence). The CDR3 is 15 residues long. The V gene lost 2 bases and the J gene lost 9 bases, with 15 bases spanning the gap. The CDR3 sequence: CASSFLRGGGSPLHF. The CDR3 bases are TGTGCCAGCAGCTTCTTAAGAGGCGGGGGTTCACCCCTCCACTTT.

This clone was found a few times. J is TRBJ2-7 and V is TRBV19, with a tentative D call TRBD1 (5 bases). V lost 6 bases and J 0 bases, leaving 15 bases between the germline ends. CDR1 and CDR2 (germline): LNHDA, SQIVND (reference sequence). CDR3 length: 15 amino acids. CDR3 in amino acids: CASSKVLDSSYEQYF. CDR3 bases: TGTGCCAGTAGCAAAGTACTTGACAGCTCCTACGAGCAGTACTTC.

The chain couples TRBV13 to TRBJ2-5; D might be TRBD2 (5 bases). The end of the DNA is better explained by TRBJ2-7, so the J call may be wrong. Looked up from germline, CDR1 is PRHDT and CDR2 is FYEKMQ (reference sequence). The CDR3 has 12 residues. The CDR3 bases are TGTGCCAGCAGCCGGCTAGCCCCCGAGCAGTACTTC. Its protein product is CASSRLAPEQYF.

This chain uses TRBV6-1 with TRBJ2-5, with 8 bases aligning to TRBD2. CDR3 size: 17 residues. Trimming removed 0 bases from V and 0 bases from J; junction bases left unmatched: 6. Germline V CDR1 and CDR2: MNHNS, SASEGT. This CDR3 reads CASSEAPSAGDQETQYF. CDR3 sequence (DNA): TGTGCCAGCAGTGAAGCCCCATCAGCGGGGGACCAAGAGACCCAGTACTTC.

The chain links TRBV9 to TRBJ2-7, with 12 bases identical to TRBD2. V dropped 0 bases and J dropped 5; count of bases not matched to a gene: 6. From germline, CDR1 is SGDLS and CDR2 YYNGEE. The CDR3 is made up of 16 amino acids. CDR3 loop: CASSVAPSGGAHEQYF. The CDR3 DNA reads as TGTGCCAGCAGCGTAGCCCCTAGCGGGGGGGCCCACGAGCAGTACTTC.

The CDR3 coding sequence is TGTGCCATCAGTGAGGTGCGGGGGGTACAGACCCAGTACTTC. The encoded protein is CAISEVRGVQTQYF. The rearrangement joins TRBV10-3 to TRBJ2-5; TRBD2 aligns across 8 bases. Trimming at V came to 2 bases and at J to 6 bases, leaving 5 bases not matched to a gene. Per germline, CDR1 ENHRY and CDR2 SYGVKD. The CDR3 extends over 14 amino acids.

This sequence joins TRBV19 and TRBJ1-2, with D possibly TRBD1 on 5 matching bases. Trimming took 3 bases from V and 4 from J, leaving 18 bases between them. The CDR3 has 16 amino acids. CDR1 LNHDA and CDR2 SQIVND come from the germline V gene (reference sequence). The CDR3 sequence is CASSISLTEITYGYTF. The CDR3 DNA sequence: TGTGCCAGTAGTATCTCCCTGACAGAGATAACCTATGGCTACACCTTC.

CDR3 residues: CASSSGAGLLRTEAFF. In DNA form, the CDR3 reads TGTGCCAGCAGCTCGGGCGCCGGACTCCTACGCACTGAAGCTTTCTTT. The gene calls are TRBV7-9 and TRBJ1-1; no clear D gene. V was shortened by 4 bases and J by 4 bases, with 19 bases between the two germline ends. Germline CDR1 SEHNR, CDR2 FQNEAQ (reference sequence). CDR3 size: 16 residues.

V and J are TRBV28 and TRBJ1-6; 7 nucleotides agree with TRBD1. This CDR3 is 15 amino acids long. The trim removed 7 bases at V and 8 bases at J, leaving 11 bases unmatched. Germline assignment: CDR1 MDHEN and CDR2 SYDVKM. The DNA for the CDR3 is TGTGCCAGCACCAGGACAGGTTGGGGACATTCACCCCTCCACTTT. Protein: CASTRTGWGHSPLHF.

The chain employs TRBV19 and TRBJ2-7; 12 bases line up with TRBD2. J lost 0 bases, V lost 6 bases, and 6 bases had no gene match. The CDR3 is 16 amino acids. Per the germline V gene, CDR1 is LNHDA and CDR2 is SQIVND (reference sequence). The CDR3: CASRKGLAGNSYEQYF. The CDR3 nucleotides are TGTGCCAGTAGAAAAGGACTAGCGGGGAACTCCTACGAGCAGTACTTC.

A single count supports this clone. CDR3 nucleotides: TGTGCCAGCACCCGGGCAGGGGTTCAGCCCCAGCATTTT. It encodes CASTRAGVQPQHF. The rearrangement links TRBV12-3 or TRBV12-4 to TRBJ1-5, with D maybe TRBD1 (6 bases). V dropped 7 bases and J dropped 6 bases, with 13 bases sitting between them. The CDR3 contains 13 residues.

The CDR3 bases are TGTGCCAGCAGTTCGCTCGGGGGGTCAGGGAATGAAAAACTGTTTTTT. This gives the protein CASSSLGGSGNEKLFF. This rearrangement joins TRBV6-5 to TRBJ1-4; possibly TRBD1 for D (5 bases). The CDR3 runs 16 residues. V lost 4 bases and J lost 5, with 17 bases in between. The V gene's germline CDR1 is MNHEY and CDR2 SVGAGI.

This clone was counted once. The chain recombines TRBV18 with TRBJ2-5, with a tentative D call TRBD1 (6 bases). V was clipped by 0 bases and J by 4 bases, with 12 bases between them. Germline V gene lookup returns CDR1 KGHSH and CDR2 LQKENI. This CDR3 region has 15 residues. The CDR3 DNA follows: TGTGCCAGCTCACCACCGCAGGGGTTGGGAGAGACCCAGTACTTC. The encoded protein is CASSPPQGLGETQYF.

This sequence joins TRBV5-1 and TRBJ2-5; D is ambiguous. Trimming left V 0 bases short and J 1 base short, with 4 bases between. There are 13 residues in the CDR3. The germline gives CDR1 SGHRS, CDR2 YFSETQ. CDR3: CASSLGVQETQYF. In DNA, the CDR3 is TGCGCCAGCAGCTTGGGAGTCCAAGAGACCCAGTACTTC. The full variable domain, rest sourced from reference TRBV5-1 and TRBJ2-5, is KAGVTQTPRYLIKTRGQQVTLSCSPISGHRSVSWYQQTPGQGLQFLFEYFSETQRNKGNFPGRFSGRQFSNSRSEMNVSTLELGDSALYLCASSLGVQETQYFGPGTRLLVL.

This rearrangement joins TRBV6-5 to TRBJ2-1; TRBD2 agrees at 8 bases. CDR1 is MNHEY and CDR2 is SVGAGI in the germline V gene. There are 16 residues in the CDR3. The J segment lost 6 bases and the V segment lost 4 bases, leaving 11 bases of the junction unmatched. The CDR3 sequence: CASSSVGRGGLNEQFF. The CDR3 DNA is TGTGCCAGCAGTTCTGTCGGTCGGGGGGGCCTCAATGAGCAGTTCTTC.

The chain couples TRBV5-4 to TRBJ2-7; no clear D. Germline CDR1 and CDR2: SGHNT and YYREEE (reference sequence). This CDR3 comprises 15 residues. Trimming shortened V by 0 bases and J by 0 bases, and 10 bases separated the two germline ends. The CDR3 DNA sequence: TGTGCCAGCAGCTTGGAGTCGGGTAGCTCCTACGAGCAGTACTTC. Its protein is CASSLESGSSYEQYF.

The chain combines TRBV6-5 with TRBJ2-7; 7 bases are shared with TRBD1. This CDR3 is 16 amino acids long. V trimming: 0 bases; J trimming: 0 bases; junction bases outside the gene matches: 5. Germline values: CDR1 MNHEY, CDR2 SVGAGI. The CDR3 region is CASSYSDRPYSYEQYF. The CDR3 DNA is TGTGCCAGCAGTTACTCGGACAGGCCCTACTCCTACGAGCAGTACTTC.

The J gene is TRBJ1-1, the V gene TRBV18; the match to TRBD1 covers 7 bases. There are 16 residues in the CDR3. V was pared by 2 bases and J by 3 bases, with 9 bases of the junction left unmatched. CDR1 is KGHSH, CDR2 LQKENI, per germline. CDR3 loop: CASSPGGQGGDTEAFF. The CDR3 DNA reads TGTGCCAGCTCACCAGGTGGCCAGGGGGGTGACACTGAAGCTTTCTTT.

This clone appeared a few times. The chain couples TRBV6-5 to TRBJ1-2, with 7 bases identical to TRBD1. The junction had 6 bases not matched to a gene; V was cut back by 6 bases and J by 5 bases. This CDR3 comprises 13 residues. Germline loops: CDR1 MNHEY, CDR2 SVGAGI. The CDR3 DNA is TGTGCCAGCAGCCTAGACAGGGATTATGGCTACACCTTC. Its translation: CASSLDRDYGYTF.